This entry lists 10 T cell receptor beta chains sequenced from one sample in a study of T cell responses to AZD1222 COVID-19 vaccine. Assay used: immunoSEQ multiplex PCR; TCRdb lists only in-frame clones, some missing. The sample holds tens of thousands of clones, approximately 79% seen once. This specimen was peripheral blood, taken on day 0 of MenACWY control vaccination. These receptors all stem from an adult in good health.

V gene TRBV19 combines with J gene TRBJ2-1, with TRBD2 identical over 7 bases. Germline V gene sequence: CDR1 LNHDA, CDR2 SQIVND (reference sequence). Germline trimming cut 4 bases from V and 9 bases from J; bases unmatched to any gene: 3. The CDR3 runs to 12 residues. The CDR3 reads CASSSPGGEQFF. The CDR3 nucleotides read TGTGCCAGTAGTAGCCCGGGGGGTGAGCAGTTCTTC. Based on the CDR3 plus reference TRBV19 and TRBJ2-1, the full variable domain is DGGITQSPKYLFRKEGQNVTLSCEQNLNHDAMYWYRQDPGQGLRLIYYSQIVNDFQKGDIAEGYSVSREKKESFPLTVTSAQKNPTAFYLCASSSPGGEQFFGPGTRLTVL.

The gene calls are TRBV6-1 and TRBJ2-5; 10 bases agree with TRBD2. V lost 2 bases, J lost 7 bases, and 7 bases stayed unmatched. CDR3 size: 15 residues. Germline lookup yields CDR1 MNHNS and CDR2 SASEGT. The CDR3 DNA reads as TGTGCCAGCAGTGAAAGCGTAGCGGGGGGTCTGACCCAGTACTTC. Protein sequence: CASSESVAGGLTQYF.

The genes are TRBV2 and TRBJ2-7; D remains unclear. Trimming removed 4 bases from V and 3 bases from J, with 13 bases in between. CDR3 length: 14 residues. CDR1 SNHLY and CDR2 FYNNEI come from the germline V gene. CDR3 in DNA: TGTGCCAGCAGTGGGTCTTGGCGCAGCTACGAGCAGTACGTC. This translates into CASSGSWRSYEQYV.

The chain recombines TRBV7-8 with TRBJ2-5; D gene ambiguous. The V end was cut by 2 bases, the J end by 4 bases, with 14 bases between. The CDR3 is 15 amino acids. In germline, CDR1 is SGHVS, CDR2 FQNEAQ. The CDR3 loop reads CASSLLSVTGETQYF. The CDR3 bases are TGTGCCAGCAGCTTACTCTCAGTAACTGGAGAGACCCAGTACTTC.

This clone was observed once. The rearrangement joins TRBV10-3 to TRBJ2-3, with TRBD1 matching 11 bases. The trim removed 4 bases at V and 3 bases at J, leaving 3 bases unmatched. CDR3 length: 15 residues. CDR1 ENHRY and CDR2 SYGVKD come from the germline V gene. The CDR3, as DNA: TGTGCCATCAGTGGGGGGACAGGGGGGACAGATACGCAGTATTTT. This encodes CAISGGTGGTDTQYF.

This clone has more than one count but fewer than ten. The V and J genes are TRBV6-5 and TRBJ2-2; no reliable D call. V lost 0 bases and J 4 bases, leaving 3 bases between the germline ends. CDR1 and CDR2 from the germline V gene are MNHEY and SVGAGI. CDR3 size: 13 residues. The CDR3, as DNA: TGTGCCAGCAGTTACTCGGTCACCGGGGAGCTGTTTTTT. This translates into CASSYSVTGELFF.

J is TRBJ1-1 and V is TRBV10-2; D gene unclear. Trimming took off 3 bases at V and 1 base at J, with 6 bases between the two ends. Germline V CDR1 and CDR2: WSHSY, SAAADI. The CDR3 sequence is 13 residues long. The CDR3 is CASSDFPNTEAFF. For the CDR3, the DNA is TGCGCCAGCAGTGATTTCCCGAACACTGAAGCTTTCTTT.

This chain links TRBV27 with TRBJ2-7; no clear D gene. Germline assignment: CDR1 MNHEY and CDR2 SMNVEV (reference sequence). The V gene lost 0 bases and the J gene lost 8 bases, with 5 bases spanning the gap. The CDR3 totals 11 residues. The CDR3 sequence: CASSLSLQQYF. The CDR3 DNA reads as TGTGCCAGCAGTTTATCCCTGCAGCAGTACTTC.

V gene TRBV6-2 or TRBV6-3 combines with J gene TRBJ1-5; no definite D call. This CDR3 contains 15 residues. Trimming took 2 bases from V and 3 from J, leaving 11 bases between them. Germline loops: CDR1 MNHEY, CDR2 SVGEGT. The DNA of the CDR3 is TGTGCCAGCAGTTACGTGGGGAGCCTCAATCAGCCCCAGCATTTT. Amino acids: CASSYVGSLNQPQHF.

In its sample, this clone was seen a few times. V and J are TRBV7-8 and TRBJ1-4; tentative D call: TRBD1 (5 bases). Germline V gives CDR1 SGHVS, CDR2 FQNEAQ. V was pared by 4 bases and J by 8 bases, with 11 bases between. The CDR3 totals 13 residues. This CDR3 reads CASSSDSWEKLFF. For the CDR3, the DNA is TGTGCCAGCAGCTCCGACAGTTGGGAAAAACTGTTTTTT. Looking up the rest from reference TRBV7-8 and TRBJ1-4 gives the full variable domain: GAGVSQSPRYKVAKRGQDVALRCDPISGHVSLFWYQQALGQGPEFLTYFQNEAQLDKSGLPSDRFFAERPEGSVSTLKIQRTQQEDSAVYLCASSSDSWEKLFFGSGTQLSVL.